A single sample gave rise to the 21 T cell receptor beta chains below, sequenced in a study of beta chain features in type 1 diabetes. Every isolated RNA sample was fully reverse transcribed, so sequencing captured expressed TCRB transcripts. Generated by immunoSEQ multiplex PCR, the TCRdb table keeps only in-frame clones and is missing some. Here the sample spans about 130,000 clones, 9.2% being singletons. Source material: central memory CD4+ T cells from blood. The origin of the receptors is a man aged 18 to 35 in good health.

The chain employs TRBV7-9 and TRBJ1-6; D gene ambiguous. Trimming cost V 3 bases and J 6 bases, with 9 bases left between them. This CDR3 has 14 amino acids. CDR1 SEHNR and CDR2 FQNEAQ come from the germline V gene (reference sequence). CDR3: CASSFPGSNSPLHF. The CDR3 DNA sequence: TGTGCCAGCAGCTTTCCGGGGTCTAATTCACCCCTCCACTTT.

The chain employs TRBV5-6 and TRBJ1-1; D remains ambiguous. CDR3 size: 13 residues. Looked up from germline, CDR1 is SGHDT and CDR2 is YYEEEE. With 0 bases removed from V and 4 bases from J, the gap between germline ends came to 7 bases. The CDR3: CASSLGRGTEAFF. As DNA, the CDR3 is TGTGCCAGCAGCTTGGGTCGCGGCACTGAAGCTTTCTTT.

The J gene is TRBJ2-5, the V gene TRBV7-2; the match to TRBD1 covers 8 bases. The V segment lost 5 bases and the J segment 5 bases; nucleotides outside the gene matches: 7. Germline values: CDR1 SGHTA, CDR2 FQGNSA. The CDR3 contains 14 residues. CDR3 nucleotide sequence: TGTGCCAGCAGCCCCCTAGGACAGGGTGAGACCCAGTACTTC. It encodes CASSPLGQGETQYF. The variable domain in full, with the rest retrieved from reference TRBV7-2 and TRBJ2-5, is GAGVSQSPSNKVTEKGKDVELRCDPISGHTALYWYRQSLGQGLEFLIYFQGNSAPDKSGLPSDRFSAERTGGSVSTLTIQRTQQEDSAVYLCASSPLGQGETQYFGPGTRLLVL.

The rearrangement joins TRBV7-8 to TRBJ1-5, with D possibly being TRBD1 (5 bases). Per the germline V gene, CDR1 is SGHVS and CDR2 is FQNEAQ. The CDR3 covers 13 residues. V was cut by 6 bases and J by 5 bases, with 11 bases left in between. CDR3 protein: CASSPQGDQPQHF. The CDR3, as DNA: TGTGCCAGCAGTCCCCAAGGGGATCAGCCCCAGCATTTT.

This clone was detected a few times. This chain links TRBV2 with TRBJ2-7; 7 nucleotides match TRBD1. CDR3 size: 14 residues. Per germline, CDR1 SNHLY and CDR2 FYNNEI. The V segment lost 4 bases and the J segment 5 bases; nucleotides outside the gene matches: 8. CDR3 nucleotides: TGTGCCAGCAGTGCGACAGGGTTTTATCACGAGCAGTACTTC. It codes for CASSATGFYHEQYF.

The rearrangement uses TRBV7-2 and TRBJ2-1, with 12 bases identical to TRBD2. V shed 1 base, J shed 9 bases, and the junction held 4 bases outside the gene matches. The CDR3 loop spans 15 amino acids. CDR1 is SGHTA and CDR2 is FQGNSA in the germline V gene. CDR3 amino acids: CASSLDSSGGGEQFF. CDR3 coding DNA: TGTGCCAGCAGCTTAGACTCTAGCGGGGGGGGTGAGCAGTTCTTC.

The sample holds a few counts of this clone. The rearrangement links TRBV30 to TRBJ1-1; D call uncertain. CDR3 length equals 14 residues. Trimming stripped 0 bases from V and 5 bases from J, with 13 bases between. CDR1 GTSNPN and CDR2 SVGIG come from the germline V gene (reference sequence). The CDR3 reads CAWSVPPLGTEAFF. CDR3 nucleotide sequence: TGTGCCTGGAGTGTCCCCCCACTCGGTACTGAAGCTTTCTTT.

This clone was seen only a few times. A read error may produce the germline difference seen at one junction end. CDR3 sequence: CASSKARDSQKTQYF. The CDR3 DNA reads as TGTGCCAGCAGCAAGGCCCGGGACAGCCAAAAGACCCAGTACTTC. The V and J genes are TRBV27 and TRBJ2-5, with TRBD1 identical over 7 bases. Germline-derived CDR1 and CDR2 are MNHEY and SMNVEV (reference sequence). This CDR3 spans 15 amino acids.

This clone has a handful of counts. The chain recombines TRBV5-1 with TRBJ2-5; 10 nucleotides align to TRBD1. Germline lookup yields CDR1 SGHRS and CDR2 YFSETQ. The CDR3 length is 15 residues. V gave up 4 bases and J gave up 3 bases; unmatched junction bases: 6. This CDR3 reads CASSTGQGREETQYF. CDR3 nucleotides: TGCGCCAGCAGCACGGGACAGGGGAGGGAAGAGACCCAGTACTTC.

The CDR3 spells CASSLALRDSTYEQYF. CDR3 DNA: TGTGCCAGCAGCTTGGCCCTCCGGGACTCAACCTACGAGCAGTACTTC. The rearrangement joins TRBV7-2 to TRBJ2-7, with D possibly TRBD2 on 6 matching bases. Germline V gene lookup returns CDR1 SGHTA and CDR2 FQGNSA. This CDR3 is built from 16 residues. V was clipped by 3 bases and J by 2 bases, with 17 bases between them.

This chain joins TRBV7-3 and TRBJ2-3; D is undetermined. CDR1 is SGHTA, CDR2 FQGTGA, per germline. The CDR3 runs 14 residues. The germline V and J ends were trimmed by 5 bases and 2 bases, with 11 bases remaining between them. The CDR3 region is CASSLVVATDTQYF. The CDR3 coding sequence is TGTGCCAGCAGCCTAGTGGTAGCCACAGATACGCAGTATTTT.

This chain links TRBV27 with TRBJ2-1; D possibly corresponds to TRBD1 (6 bases). CDR3 length: 13 residues. Trimming shortened V by 3 bases and J by 5 bases, and 8 bases separated the two germline ends. Germline V gene data show CDR1 as MNHEY and CDR2 as SMNVEV (reference sequence). CDR3 in DNA: TGTGCCAGCAGTTTGAACAGGGACAATGAGCAGTTCTTC. Translation gives CASSLNRDNEQFF.

This clone was recorded a few times. This chain connects TRBV7-2 to TRBJ2-7; TRBD1 aligns across 10 bases. V shed 5 bases, J shed 2 bases, and the junction held 6 bases outside the gene matches. Germline V gene data show CDR1 as SGHTA and CDR2 as FQGNSA. The CDR3 is 15 amino acids. The CDR3 DNA reads TGTGCCAGCAGCCCCGGGACAGGGGTTCCCTACGAGCAGTACTTC. It encodes CASSPGTGVPYEQYF.

This clone showed up just a few times. V usage is TRBV25-1 and J usage is TRBJ2-7, with TRBD1 identical over 9 bases. V shed 5 bases, J shed 2 bases, and the junction held 1 base outside the gene matches. Germline V gives CDR1 MGHDK, CDR2 SYGVNS. The CDR3 loop spans 13 amino acids. The CDR3 loop is CASSRQGAYEQYF. The CDR3, as DNA: TGTGCCAGCAGTCGACAGGGGGCCTACGAGCAGTACTTC.

There are a few counts of this clone. This chain connects TRBV10-2 to TRBJ1-2, with TRBD1 matching 9 bases. The V gene end was trimmed by 6 bases and the J gene end by 2 bases; junction bases not matched to a gene: 4. The CDR3 contains 14 residues. Germline V lookup: CDR1 WSHSY, CDR2 SAAADI. In DNA form, the CDR3 reads TGCGCCAGCAGAGAAGACAGGGGGAACTATGGCTACACCTTC. Translation gives CASREDRGNYGYTF.

In regard to this clone: Other DNA sequences in the sample encode the same CDR3. J is TRBJ2-3 and V is TRBV5-6, with D hard to call. The CDR3 loop spans 11 amino acids. The germline V gene has CDR1 SGHDT and CDR2 YYEEEE. With 2 bases removed from V and 6 bases from J, the gap between germline ends came to 4 bases. This chain's CDR3 is CASSLADTQYF. Written as DNA, the CDR3 is TGTGCCAGCAGCTTAGCTGATACGCAGTATTTT.

CDR3 sequence (DNA): TGTGCCAGCAGCGACCTTAGGACTGGGAAAGAGACCCAGTACTTC. It translates to CASSDLRTGKETQYF. J is TRBJ2-5 and V is TRBV7-2, with D possibly matching TRBD2 (5 bases). Trimming removed 5 bases at V and 3 bases at J, with 16 bases between. Germline V lookup: CDR1 SGHTA, CDR2 FQGNSA. The CDR3 consists of 15 residues.

The chain carries TRBV6-5 and TRBJ1-5, with D maybe TRBD1 (6 bases). CDR3 length equals 14 residues. The V and J ends lost 3 bases and 4 bases respectively, with 10 bases between them. CDR1 and CDR2 from the germline V gene are MNHEY and SVGAGI. The CDR3 reads CASSYGQQNQPQHF. The CDR3 DNA reads TGTGCCAGCAGTTATGGACAGCAGAATCAGCCCCAGCATTTT.

DNA of the CDR3: TGTGCCAGCAGAAGGCAGACAGTAGATAATTCACCCCTCCACTTT. Amino acid sequence: CASRRQTVDNSPLHF. The chain joins TRBV2 to TRBJ1-6, with D perhaps TRBD1 (5 bases). V lost 6 bases to trimming and J lost 5 bases, with 14 bases between them. The CDR3 contains 15 residues. Germline loops: CDR1 SNHLY, CDR2 FYNNEI.

The rearrangement links TRBV9 to TRBJ2-1; 9 bases align to TRBD2. Germline CDR1 reads SGDLS; CDR2 reads YYNGEE. The CDR3 runs 15 residues. V lost 8 bases, J lost 5 bases, and 11 bases stayed unmatched. For the CDR3, the DNA is TGTGCCAGTTCACGCGGGGGGGCCGGGAACAATGAGCAGTTCTTC. Protein sequence: CASSRGGAGNNEQFF. The full variable domain, completed using reference TRBV9 and TRBJ2-1, is DSGVTQTPKHLITATGQRVTLRCSPRSGDLSVYWYQQSLDQGLQFLIQYYNGEERAKGNILERFSAQQFPDLHSELNLSSLELGDSALYFCASSRGGAGNNEQFFGPGTRLTVL.

There are a few counts of this clone. The CDR3 DNA reads TGTGCCAGCAGCTTAGCGGGGGGGAACTATGGCTACACCTTC. Amino acid sequence: CASSLAGGNYGYTF. This chain connects TRBV7-9 to TRBJ1-2, with D maybe TRBD1 (5 bases). V was cut by 0 bases and J by 2 bases, with 7 bases left in between. Germline V lookup: CDR1 SEHNR, CDR2 FQNEAQ (reference sequence). The CDR3 runs 14 residues.